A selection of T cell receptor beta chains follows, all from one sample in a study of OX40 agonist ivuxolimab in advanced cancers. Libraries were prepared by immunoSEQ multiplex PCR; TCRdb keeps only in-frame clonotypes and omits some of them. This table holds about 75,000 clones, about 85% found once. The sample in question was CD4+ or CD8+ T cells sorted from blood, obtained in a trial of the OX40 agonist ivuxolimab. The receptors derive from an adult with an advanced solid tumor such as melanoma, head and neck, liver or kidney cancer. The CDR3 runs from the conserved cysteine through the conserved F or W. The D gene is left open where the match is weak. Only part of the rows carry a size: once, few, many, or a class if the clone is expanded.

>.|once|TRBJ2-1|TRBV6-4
TGTGCCAGCAGTGCTTCGCTCGGCAATGAGCAGTTCTTC
CASSASLGNEQFF
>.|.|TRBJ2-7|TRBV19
TGTGCCAGTAGTATGCGGGACAGCCTATACTTC
CASSMRDSLYF
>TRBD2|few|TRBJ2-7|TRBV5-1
TGCGCCAGCAGCCGGGGACTAGCAGCTGGCGAGCAGTACTTC
CASSRGLAAGEQYF
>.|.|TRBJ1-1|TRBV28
TGTGCCAGCAGAATCCGGAACACTGAAGCTTTCTTT
CASRIRNTEAFF
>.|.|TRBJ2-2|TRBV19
TGTGCCAGTAGCCCCAATCCCGGGGAGCTGTTTTTT
CASSPNPGELFF
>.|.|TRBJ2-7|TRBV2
TGTGCCAGCACCTTCACAGTTTCCTACGAGCAGTACTTC
CASTFTVSYEQYF
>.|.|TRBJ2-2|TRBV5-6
TGTGCCAGCAGCCGCGTAACCGGGGAGCTGTTTTTT
CASSRVTGELFF
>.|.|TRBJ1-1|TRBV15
TGTGCCACCAGCAGAGATCGAGCGGGTGAAGCTTTCTTT
CATSRDRAGEAFF
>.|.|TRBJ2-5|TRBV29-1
TGCAGCGTTGAAGACCGGGGTAGGGGTTCAGAGACCCAGTACTTC
CSVEDRGRGSETQYF
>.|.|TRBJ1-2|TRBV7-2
TGTGCCAGCAGCTTAGCGCCCACAGGTCGCTATGGCTACACCTTC
CASSLAPTGRYGYTF
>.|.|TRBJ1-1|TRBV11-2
TGTGCCAGCAGTTTAGGATCGAACACTGAAGCTTTCTTT
CASSLGSNTEAFF
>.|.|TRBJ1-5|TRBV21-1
TGTGCCAGCAGCAACCGGTACGGGACTGAGGATCAGCCCCAGCATTTT
CASSNRYGTEDQPQHF
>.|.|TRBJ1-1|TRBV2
TGTGCCAGCAAAACCGGAATGAACACTGAAGCTTTCTTT
CASKTGMNTEAFF
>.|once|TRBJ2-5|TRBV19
TGTGCCAGTAGTATGGAGTCGGGTAGCGGAGTTCAAGAGACCCAGTACTTC
CASSMESGSGVQETQYF
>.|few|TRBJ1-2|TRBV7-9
TGTGCCAGCAGCTTAATAGGGACGGCCTATGGCTACACCTTC
CASSLIGTAYGYTF
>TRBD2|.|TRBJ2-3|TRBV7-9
TGTGCCAGCAGCGGACTAGCGGGCGGCCTCACTTTCACAGATACGCAGTATTTT
CASSGLAGGLTFTDTQYF
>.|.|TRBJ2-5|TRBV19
TGTGCCAGTAGTATTAGGGCCTCAGGGGAGACCCAGTACTTC
CASSIRASGETQYF
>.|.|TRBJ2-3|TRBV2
TGTGCCAGCAGTGAACTCGCGGCCACAGATACGCAGTATTTT
CASSELAATDTQYF
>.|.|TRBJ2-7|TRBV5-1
TGCGCCAGCAGCTTGACTTTCGAGAAGCTCCTAGGCGAGCAGTACTTC
CASSLTFEKLLGEQYF
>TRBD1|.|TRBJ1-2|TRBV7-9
TGTGCCAGCAGCTTAGGGGACAGGGGATCGAACTATGGCTACACCTTC
CASSLGDRGSNYGYTF
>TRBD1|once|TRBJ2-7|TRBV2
TGTGCCAGCAGTAGGGACAGGCGGTCCTACGAGCAGTACTTC
CASSRDRRSYEQYF
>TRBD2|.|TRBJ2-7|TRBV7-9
TGTGCCAGCAGCCAGGGACTAGCGGGATTTCGTGAGCAGTACTTC
CASSQGLAGFREQYF
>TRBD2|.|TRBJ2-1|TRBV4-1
TGCGCCAGCAGCCCCTGGGGCGGCGCTAGCGGGAGGGACAATGAGCAGTTCTTC
CASSPWGGASGRDNEQFF
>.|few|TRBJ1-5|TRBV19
TGTGCCAGTAAACTGACGGGCCGACTTAGAGGACATCAGCCCCAGCATTTT
CASKLTGRLRGHQPQHF
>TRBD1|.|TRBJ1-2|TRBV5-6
TGTGCCAGCAGCACAGGGGACTATGGCTACACCTTC
CASSTGDYGYTF
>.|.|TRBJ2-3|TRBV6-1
TGTGCCAGCAGTGATAGGGCTCCAGATACGCAGTATTTT
CASSDRAPDTQYF
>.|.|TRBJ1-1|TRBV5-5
TGTGCCAGCAGCTTGAGGGGGAGCCTACTACTGAACACTGAAGCTTTCTTT
CASSLRGSLLLNTEAFF
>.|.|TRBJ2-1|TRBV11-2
TGTGCCAGCAGCTCCCCCCCAGTTCCGGGTGAGCAGTTCTTC
CASSSPPVPGEQFF
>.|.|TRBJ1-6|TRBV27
TGTGCCAGCAGTCCCACAGGAGCCGACCTCCACTTT
CASSPTGADLHF
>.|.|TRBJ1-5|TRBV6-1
TGTGCCAGCAGTGAAGATTGGGGCAGGGTCCGTAATCAGCCCCAGCATTTT
CASSEDWGRVRNQPQHF
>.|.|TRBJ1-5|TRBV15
TGTGCCACCAGCAAGGGGTTAGGATATGGTCAGCCCCAGCATTTT
CATSKGLGYGQPQHF
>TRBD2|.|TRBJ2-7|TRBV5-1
TGCGCCAGCAGCTTCTCGACTAGCGGGTTTTCAACTCTCTACGAGCAGTACTTC
CASSFSTSGFSTLYEQYF
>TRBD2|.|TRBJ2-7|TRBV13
TGTGCCAGCAGCCCCGGGGGACTACATGGCACCTACGAGCAGTACTTC
CASSPGGLHGTYEQYF
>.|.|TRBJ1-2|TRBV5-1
TGCGCCAGCAGCTTCGGGGCCTATGGCTACACCTTC
CASSFGAYGYTF
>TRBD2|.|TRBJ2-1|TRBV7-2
TGTGCCAGCAGCTCACTAGGACTAGCGGTGAGCTCCTACAATGAGCAGTTCTTC
CASSSLGLAVSSYNEQFF
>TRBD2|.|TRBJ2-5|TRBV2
TGTGCCAGCAGTGAATGGACGGGAGGGGGTCCGGAGACCCAGTACTTC
CASSEWTGGGPETQYF
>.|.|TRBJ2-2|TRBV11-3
TGTGCCAGCAGCTTACTGGGAAACACCGGGGAGCTGTTTTTT
CASSLLGNTGELFF
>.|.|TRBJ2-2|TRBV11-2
TGTGCCAGCAGCTTTAGCACCGGGGAGCTGTTTTTT
CASSFSTGELFF
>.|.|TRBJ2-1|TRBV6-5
TGTGCCAGCAGTCGAAAAGATGAGCAGTTCTTC
CASSRKDEQFF
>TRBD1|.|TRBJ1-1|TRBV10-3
TGTGCCATCAGCGGGCCGGGACAGGGGCCCCGGGGCACTGAAGCTTTCTTT
CAISGPGQGPRGTEAFF
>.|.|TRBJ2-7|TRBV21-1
TGTGCCAGCAGCAAAGTGCCCAGCTTTTATTCCTACGAGCAGTACTTC
CASSKVPSFYSYEQYF
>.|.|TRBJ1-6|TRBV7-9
TGTGCCAGCAGCTTAGGGCAGGTTAATTCACCCCTCCACTTT
CASSLGQVNSPLHF
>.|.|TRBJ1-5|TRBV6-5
TGTGCCAGCATTACCAGGTACAATCAGCCCCAGCATTTT
CASITRYNQPQHF
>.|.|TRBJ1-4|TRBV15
TGTGCCACCAGCAGAGATCCTCCCTCCGGGAAACTGTTTTTT
CATSRDPPSGKLFF
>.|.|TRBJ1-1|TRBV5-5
TGTGCCAGCAGCTACGCCACAGACACTGAAGCTTTCTTT
CASSYATDTEAFF
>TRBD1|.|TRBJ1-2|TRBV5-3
TGTGCCAGAAGACTGACTTACAGGGGGCCCCTGCGCGGCTACACCTTC
CARRLTYRGPLRGYTF